This T cell receptor beta chain comes out of a study of shared clonotypes between healthy human individuals. A CD45RA+ naive subset and a CD45RA-negative memory subset were split from CD4+ cells. Each subset's genomic DNA was shared equally among a number of immunoSEQ plates. Method: immunoSEQ multiplex PCR; TCRdb's copy keeps in-frame clones and lacks some. This sample yields 2.5 million or so clones, of which approximately 94% are seen a single time; over 0.12% belongs to the top ten. As to this clone: Its target is not known.

Overall study findings and caveats: It was the non-shared clonotypes that had lower generation probabilities than clonotypes shared by all four donors. Among donors, the sharing of clonotypes was expected to be influenced by sequencing depth.

The sequence was collected from a man younger than 30 in good health. What was sequenced was naive CD4+ T cells sorted from blood. The subset was: CD45RA+ positively selected.

As DNA, the CDR3 is TGCAGCGTGGCGGCAGTGAACACTGAAGCTTTCTTT. It codes for CSVAAVNTEAFF. The chain links TRBV29-1 to TRBJ1-1; D not certain. V dropped 6 bases and J dropped 0 bases, with 8 bases sitting between them. CDR3 size: 12 residues. Per germline, CDR1 SQVTM and CDR2 ANQGSEA.